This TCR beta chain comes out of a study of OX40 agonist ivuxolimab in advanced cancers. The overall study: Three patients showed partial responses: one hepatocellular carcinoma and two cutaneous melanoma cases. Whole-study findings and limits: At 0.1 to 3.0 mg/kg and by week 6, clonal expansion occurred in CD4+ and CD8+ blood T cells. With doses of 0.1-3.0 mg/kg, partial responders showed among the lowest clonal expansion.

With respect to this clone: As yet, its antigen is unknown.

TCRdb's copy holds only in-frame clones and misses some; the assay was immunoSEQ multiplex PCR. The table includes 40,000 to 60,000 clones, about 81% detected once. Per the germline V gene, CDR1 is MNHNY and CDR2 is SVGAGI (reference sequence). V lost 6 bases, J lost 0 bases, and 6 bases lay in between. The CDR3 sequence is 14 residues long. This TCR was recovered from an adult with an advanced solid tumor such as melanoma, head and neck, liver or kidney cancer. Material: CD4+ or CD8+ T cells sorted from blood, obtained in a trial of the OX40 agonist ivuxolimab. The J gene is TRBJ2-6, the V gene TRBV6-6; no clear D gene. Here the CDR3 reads CASSPSSGANVLTF. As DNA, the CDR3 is TGTGCCAGCAGCCCGAGCTCTGGGGCCAACGTCCTGACTTTC.